One and the same sample provided the 27 T cell receptor beta chains below, sequenced in a study of blood T cell repertoires in COVID-19. Method: immunoSEQ multiplex PCR; TCRdb's copy keeps in-frame clones and lacks some. The sample carries around 280,000 clones, 90% recorded once. Sequencing was done on a sample of PBMCs or T cells enriched from blood (not recorded which). The receptors come from a woman aged 18-29 years with acute COVID-19.

The chain uses TRBV9 and TRBJ2-3; TRBD2 matches at 7 bases. V lost 4 bases, J lost 3 bases, and 8 bases stayed unmatched. Germline assignment: CDR1 SGDLS and CDR2 YYNGEE. This CDR3 contains 15 residues. This chain's CDR3 is CASSLGGSLTDTQYF. The DNA of the CDR3 is TGTGCCAGCAGCCTGGGGGGGAGTTTGACAGATACGCAGTATTTT.

The V call is TRBV4-2, the J call TRBJ2-1; TRBD2 matches 8 bases. This CDR3 spans 16 amino acids. V dropped 2 bases and J dropped 0; count of bases not matched to a gene: 3. The germline gives CDR1 LGHNA, CDR2 YNFKEQ. The CDR3 nucleotides read TGTGCCAGCAGCCAAATAGCGGGGTTCTCCTACAATGAGCAGTTCTTC. Amino acids: CASSQIAGFSYNEQFF.

The gene calls are TRBV3-1 (or the pseudogene TRBV3-2) and TRBJ2-4, with no clear D. The V and J ends lost 4 bases and 0 bases respectively, with 7 bases between them. From germline, CDR1 is LGHDT and CDR2 YNNKEL (reference sequence). The CDR3 extends over 14 amino acids. CDR3 sequence (DNA): TGTGCCAGCAGCCCGACATTAGCCAAAAACATTCAGTACTTC. Translated: CASSPTLAKNIQYF.

This clone was seen just once. The same CDR3 is also encoded by other DNA sequences in this sample. The chain recombines TRBV3-1 (or the pseudogene TRBV3-2) with TRBJ2-5, with D unresolved. Trimming left V 4 bases short and J 4 bases short, with 4 bases between. In germline, CDR1 is LGHDT, CDR2 YNNKEL (reference sequence). CDR3 length: 11 residues. The CDR3 nucleotides read TGTGCCAGCAGCCTTAGAGAGACCCAGTACTTC. Residues: CASSLRETQYF.

The chain combines TRBV7-9 with TRBJ2-5; D remains ambiguous. This CDR3 contains 13 residues. Germline V gene sequence: CDR1 SEHNR, CDR2 FQNEAQ (reference sequence). V lost 4 bases and J lost 3, with 9 bases in between. CDR3 amino acids: CASSSRHEETQYF. The CDR3 region has the DNA TGTGCCAGCAGCTCAAGACATGAAGAGACCCAGTACTTC. The full variable domain, its missing parts supplied by reference TRBV7-9 and TRBJ2-5, is DTGVSQNPRHKITKRGQNVTFRCDPISEHNRLYWYRQTLGQGPEFLTYFQNEAQLEKSRLLSDRFSAERPKGSFSTLEIQRTEQGDSAMYLCASSSRHEETQYFGPGTRLLVL.

This clone appeared a single time. The gene calls are TRBV27 and TRBJ1-6; no clear D. Germline CDR1 and CDR2: MNHEY and SMNVEV (reference sequence). The CDR3 is 13 residues long. Trimming took 6 bases from V and 6 from J, leaving 9 bases between them. The CDR3 spells CASRISVNSPLHF. In DNA, the CDR3 is TGTGCCAGCAGGATATCAGTTAATTCACCCCTCCACTTT.

The rearrangement uses TRBV19 and TRBJ2-5; TRBD2 aligns across 8 bases. V was pared by 5 bases and J by 0 bases, with 2 bases of the junction left unmatched. Germline V gene data show CDR1 as LNHDA and CDR2 as SQIVND (reference sequence). CDR3 size: 14 residues. The chain's CDR3 is CASSVLADQETQYF. DNA for the CDR3: TGTGCCAGTAGTGTACTAGCGGACCAAGAGACCCAGTACTTC.

This CDR3 reads CASSLGSGREQYF. CDR3 nucleotide sequence: TGTGCCAGCAGCTTAGGATCGGGAAGAGAGCAGTACTTC. V and J are TRBV7-2 and TRBJ2-7; tentatively, D is TRBD2 (5 bases). Trimming shortened V by 1 base and J by 7 bases, and 11 bases separated the two germline ends. The length of the CDR3 is 13 residues. Germline V gives CDR1 SGHTA, CDR2 FQGNSA.

This rearrangement joins TRBV27 to TRBJ1-6; D gene unclear. Germline lookup yields CDR1 MNHEY and CDR2 SMNVEV (reference sequence). The CDR3 covers 14 residues. V was pared by 2 bases and J by 5 bases, with 7 bases between. This CDR3 reads CASSLPGDNSPLHF. CDR3 bases: TGTGCCAGCAGTTTACCCGGGGATAATTCACCCCTCCACTTT.

The chain uses TRBV9 and TRBJ1-1; D remains ambiguous. CDR3 size: 14 residues. CDR1 SGDLS and CDR2 YYNGEE come from the germline V gene. Trimming cost V 1 base and J 2 bases, with 9 bases left between them. The CDR3 coding sequence is TGTGCCAGCAGCGTAATGGGCAAAAACACTGAAGCTTTCTTT. The encoded protein is CASSVMGKNTEAFF.

The chain recombines TRBV7-9 with TRBJ2-1; 8 positions agree with TRBD2. This CDR3 is built from 15 residues. From germline, CDR1 is SEHNR and CDR2 FQNEAQ (reference sequence). V was clipped by 2 bases and J by 5 bases; unmatched bases: 5. CDR3 region: CASSLIPGGDNEQFF. The CDR3 DNA is TGTGCCAGCAGCTTAATCCCGGGAGGGGACAATGAGCAGTTCTTC.

The chain carries TRBV4-2 and TRBJ2-7, with 7 bases fitting TRBD2. The CDR3 is 15 residues long. CDR1 LGHNA and CDR2 YNFKEQ come from the germline V gene. V shed 0 bases and J 4 bases; nucleotides not matched to a gene: 6. CDR3 nucleotide sequence: TGTGCCAGCAGCCAAGAACCGGGAGGTATGTACGAGCAGTACTTC. Residues: CASSQEPGGMYEQYF.

The chain uses TRBV5-5 and TRBJ2-7; the D gene is possibly TRBD1 (5 bases). The CDR3 consists of 13 residues. Germline V gene data show CDR1 as SGHKS and CDR2 as YYEKEE (reference sequence). V was shortened by 2 bases and J by 3 bases, with 9 bases between the two germline ends. The CDR3 DNA is TGTGCCAGCAGCTTTCAGGGATTCTACGAGCAGTACTTC. Its protein product is CASSFQGFYEQYF.

The rearrangement joins TRBV10-3 to TRBJ1-2; D not certain. With 0 bases removed from V and 8 bases from J, the gap between germline ends came to 7 bases. The CDR3 has 12 amino acids. Germline CDR1 is ENHRY and CDR2 is SYGVKD. The CDR3, as DNA: TGTGCCATCAGTGAGTCCGGTCGGGGCTACACCTTC. This encodes CAISESGRGYTF.

The V call is TRBV27, the J call TRBJ2-7, with a tentative D call TRBD2 (5 bases). The ends were cut back, 0 bases at V and 3 bases at J, with 12 bases in the middle. Germline V lookup: CDR1 MNHEY, CDR2 SMNVEV (reference sequence). The length of the CDR3 is 15 residues. DNA of the CDR3: TGTGCCAGCAGTTTATCGTCGGACTGGTACTACGAGCAGTACTTC. It specifies CASSLSSDWYYEQYF.

The chain links TRBV3-1 (or the pseudogene TRBV3-2) to TRBJ1-6, with a weak D call TRBD1 (6 bases). The CDR3 length is 16 residues. In germline, CDR1 is LGHDT, CDR2 YNNKEL (reference sequence). V was trimmed by 1 base and J by 10 bases, leaving 17 bases between them. The CDR3 DNA sequence: TGTGCCAGCAGCCAAGCGACGGGGGGCCTTGCCTCACCCCTCCACTTT. Translating it yields CASSQATGGLASPLHF.

The rearrangement uses TRBV5-4 and TRBJ2-3; perhaps TRBD1 as D (5 bases). CDR3 length: 17 amino acids. Germline V lookup: CDR1 SGHNT, CDR2 YYREEE (reference sequence). The ends were cut back, 1 base at V and 2 bases at J, with 17 bases in the middle. CDR3 DNA sequence: TGTGCCAGCAGCTTGTTTGGGGCCGCGTCCTCCACAGATACGCAGTATTTT. Translation gives CASSLFGAASSTDTQYF.

This sequence joins TRBV5-4 and TRBJ2-7, with a weak D call TRBD1 (5 bases). The CDR3 loop spans 13 amino acids. V lost 9 bases to trimming and J lost 1 base, with 14 bases between them. Germline assignment: CDR1 SGHNT and CDR2 YYREEE (reference sequence). As DNA, the CDR3 is TGTGCCATCAATCAGGGATCATCCTACGAGCAGTACTTC. It yields the protein CAINQGSSYEQYF. The full variable domain, with the rest looked up from reference TRBV5-4 and TRBJ2-7, is ETGVTQSPTHLIKTRGQQVTLRCSSQSGHNTVSWYQQALGQGPQFIFQYYREEENGRGNFPPRFSGLQFPNYSSELNVNALELDDSALYLCAINQGSSYEQYFGPGTRLTVT.

The chain uses TRBV29-1 and TRBJ2-2; 12 positions match TRBD2. CDR3 size: 15 residues. V dropped 4 bases and J dropped 7; count of bases not matched to a gene: 7. In germline, CDR1 is SQVTM, CDR2 ANQGSEA. CDR3 in amino acids: CSVGLAGGHRGELFF. The CDR3 nucleotides read TGCAGCGTTGGTCTAGCGGGAGGGCATCGCGGGGAGCTGTTTTTT.

The chain links TRBV10-3 to TRBJ2-1; 10 bases align to TRBD2. Germline CDR1 is ENHRY and CDR2 is SYGVKD. The CDR3 loop spans 20 amino acids. The V segment lost 2 bases and the J segment 1 base; nucleotides outside the gene matches: 14. CDR3: CAISERPSGSISMSYNEQFF. Here the CDR3 DNA reads TGTGCCATCAGTGAGAGGCCTAGCGGGAGTATCAGTATGTCCTACAATGAGCAGTTCTTC.

The chain is built from TRBV6-4 and TRBJ2-3, with 9 bases matching TRBD1. The CDR3 is 14 residues long. Trimming took 5 bases from V and 4 from J; bases not matched to a gene: 4. Germline V gene sequence: CDR1 MRHNA, CDR2 SNTAGT. The chain's CDR3 is CASSPGQGADTQYF. The CDR3 DNA follows: TGTGCCAGCAGTCCGGGACAGGGAGCAGATACGCAGTATTTT.

This sequence joins TRBV11-3 and TRBJ2-1; TRBD1 matches 9 bases. The germline V gene encodes CDR1 SGHNT and CDR2 YENEEA. The CDR3 is 16 amino acids. V was pared by 1 base and J by 7 bases, with 8 bases of the junction left unmatched. This CDR3 reads CASSLVSGQGSNEQFF. DNA for the CDR3: TGTGCCAGCAGCTTAGTTTCTGGACAGGGGTCGAATGAGCAGTTCTTC.

V gene TRBV30 combines with J gene TRBJ2-2; TRBD2 matches 9 bases. From germline, CDR1 is GTSNPN and CDR2 SVGIG (reference sequence). The junction had 10 bases not matched to a gene; V was cut back by 0 bases and J by 5 bases. The CDR3 extends over 17 amino acids. The CDR3: CAWSVVAGGPLTGELFF. In nucleotides, the CDR3 is TGTGCCTGGAGTGTGGTGGCGGGAGGGCCGCTTACCGGGGAGCTGTTTTTT.

CDR3 sequence (DNA): TGTGCCAGCAGCCAAGATTCAACTAGCGGGAGGGCCCACGAGCAGTACTTC. This encodes CASSQDSTSGRAHEQYF. The chain links TRBV3-1 (or the pseudogene TRBV3-2) to TRBJ2-7, with 13 bases aligning to TRBD2. The junction had 7 bases not matched to a gene; V was cut back by 0 bases and J by 5 bases. Germline V gene lookup returns CDR1 LGHDT and CDR2 YNNKEL (reference sequence). This CDR3 is built from 17 residues.

The rearrangement uses TRBV29-1 and TRBJ1-5; the match to TRBD1 covers 7 bases. Germline-derived CDR1 and CDR2 are SQVTM and ANQGSEA. The CDR3 consists of 15 residues. The J segment lost 6 bases and the V segment lost 4 bases, leaving 12 bases of the junction unmatched. This CDR3 is CSVATGSNPGQPQHF. The CDR3 nucleotides are TGCAGCGTTGCGACAGGGAGCAATCCTGGTCAGCCCCAGCATTTT.

V usage is TRBV4-2 and J usage is TRBJ2-1, with 10 nucleotides matching TRBD2. The CDR3 totals 17 residues. Germline lookup yields CDR1 LGHNA and CDR2 YNFKEQ. Germline trimming cut 0 bases from V and 9 bases from J; bases unmatched to any gene: 11. CDR3 sequence reads: CASSQDQRAGGLLEQFF. In DNA form, the CDR3 reads TGTGCCAGCAGCCAAGATCAGAGAGCGGGAGGGCTCCTTGAGCAGTTCTTC.

The rearrangement uses TRBV27 and TRBJ1-4; the D is unclear. The CDR3 has 13 amino acids. Germline values: CDR1 MNHEY, CDR2 SMNVEV (reference sequence). Trimming removed 4 bases from V and 2 bases from J, with 5 bases in between. CDR3 region: CASSSKTNEKLFF. The CDR3 DNA reads as TGTGCCAGCAGTTCTAAGACTAATGAAAAACTGTTTTTT. Full variable domain (outside the CDR3, taken from reference TRBV27 and TRBJ1-4): EAQVTQNPRYLITVTGKKLTVTCSQNMNHEYMSWYRQDPGLGLRQIYYSMNVEVTDKGDVPEGYKVSRKEKRNFPLILESPSPNQTSLYFCASSSKTNEKLFFGSGTQLSVL.